The next 26 T cell receptor beta chains were all read from a single sample in a study of T cells after yellow fever vaccination. TCRdb fed the 5' RACE reads into MiXCR, producing one record per CDR3 protein. The sample consists of 500,000 to 700,000 distinct CDR3 sequences, under 25% of them appearing once. The material was PBMCs, obtained 15 days after the yellow fever booster vaccination. These receptors all stem from a man aged 25-45 years who received the YFV17D yellow fever vaccine.

This clonotype was seen a handful of times. This sequence joins TRBV7-2 and TRBJ2-7; the D is unclear. With 5 bases removed from V and 0 bases from J, the gap between germline ends came to 14 bases. CDR1 is SGHTA, CDR2 FQGNSA, per germline. The CDR3 extends over 15 amino acids. The chain's CDR3 is CASSQPPRDSYEQYF. In DNA form, the CDR3 reads TGTGCCAGCAGCCAACCCCCTAGGGACTCCTACGAGCAGTACTTC. Full variable domain (rest looked up from reference TRBV7-2 and TRBJ2-7): GAGVSQSPSNKVTEKGKDVELRCDPISGHTALYWYRQSLGQGLEFLIYFQGNSAPDKSGLPSDRFSAERTGGSVSTLTIQRTQQEDSAVYLCASSQPPRDSYEQYFGPGTRLTVT.

This clonotype was detected only a few times. The rearrangement joins TRBV19 to TRBJ2-3; possible D gene TRBD2, 6 bases. The CDR3 contains 14 residues. The V end lost 6 bases, the J end lost 4 bases, and 14 bases lay between the germline ends. Germline CDR1 reads LNHDA; CDR2 reads SQIVND (reference sequence). In DNA, the CDR3 is TGTGCCAGTAGCCTCCGGGACTTACCAGATACGCAGTATTTT. It specifies CASSLRDLPDTQYF.

This clonotype turned up a few times. The chain couples TRBV7-2 to TRBJ2-7, with D possibly matching TRBD2 (5 bases). The CDR3 length is 13 residues. Per the germline V gene, CDR1 is SGHTA and CDR2 is FQGNSA. Trimming pared 4 bases from V and 8 bases from J, leaving 15 bases between. This chain's CDR3 is CASSSKPASKQYF. DNA for the CDR3: TGTGCCAGCAGCTCTAAACCCGCTAGCAAGCAGTACTTC. The complete variable domain, with remaining parts taken from reference TRBV7-2 and TRBJ2-7, reads GAGVSQSPSNKVTEKGKDVELRCDPISGHTALYWYRQSLGQGLEFLIYFQGNSAPDKSGLPSDRFSAERTGGSVSTLTIQRTQQEDSAVYLCASSSKPASKQYFGPGTRLTVT.

The sample holds a few counts of this clonotype. The V gene is TRBV4-1, the J gene TRBJ2-1; 9 bases align to TRBD2. The CDR3 is 15 amino acids. Per the germline V gene, CDR1 is MGHRA and CDR2 is YSYEKL. V gave up 2 bases and J gave up 6 bases; unmatched junction bases: 5. The DNA of the CDR3 is TGCGCCAGCAGCCAATTGGCGGGGGGGCGCAATGAGCAGTTCTTC. It encodes CASSQLAGGRNEQFF.

This clonotype turned up a few times. V is TRBV6-2 or TRBV6-3 and J is TRBJ1-1; 9 bases are a match to TRBD1. The CDR3 contains 15 residues. Per the germline V gene, CDR1 is MNHEY and CDR2 is SVGEGT. Trimming removed 5 bases from V and 6 bases from J; junction bases left unmatched: 10. DNA of the CDR3: TGTGCCAGCAGTACCGGACAGGGGAGGTACCCTGAAGCTTTCTTT. Protein product: CASSTGQGRYPEAFF.

The chain joins TRBV5-5 to TRBJ2-1; TRBD1 aligns across 10 bases. Germline CDR1 is SGHKS and CDR2 is YYEKEE (reference sequence). The junction had 6 bases not matched to a gene; V was cut back by 4 bases and J by 2 bases. The CDR3 runs to 16 residues. The CDR3 here is CASSPGQGTPYNEQFF. The CDR3 DNA sequence: TGTGCCAGCAGCCCGGGACAGGGGACTCCCTACAATGAGCAGTTCTTC.

This clonotype was detected ten times or more. V usage is TRBV7-9 and J usage is TRBJ2-1, with a possible D match to TRBD2 (6 bases). This CDR3 spans 12 amino acids. CDR1 SEHNR and CDR2 FQNEAQ come from the germline V gene (reference sequence). The germline V and J ends were trimmed by 8 bases and 7 bases, with 12 bases remaining between them. The CDR3 nucleotides read TGTGCCAGCGGTGCCAGCGGGAATGAGCAGTTCTTC. This gives the protein CASGASGNEQFF.

This clonotype was counted between two and nine times. The rearrangement joins TRBV20-1 to TRBJ2-1, with D uncertain. Trimming pared 0 bases from V and 6 bases from J, leaving 12 bases between. Germline lookup yields CDR1 DFQATT and CDR2 SNEGSKA (reference sequence). The CDR3 spans 14 residues. CDR3 nucleotide sequence: TGCAGTGCTAGAGAGGATCTACTTGGCAATGAGCAGTTCTTC. Residues: CSAREDLLGNEQFF.

This clonotype was counted a few times. The genes are TRBV20-1 and TRBJ2-7, with 7 bases matching TRBD2. V was clipped by 7 bases and J by 0 bases; unmatched bases: 9. The CDR3 runs 14 residues. The V gene's germline CDR1 is DFQATT and CDR2 SNEGSKA (reference sequence). In nucleotides, the CDR3 is TGCAGTGTTCCGACTAGCTCTTTCTCCTACGAGCAGTACTTC. Translating gives CSVPTSSFSYEQYF.

V usage is TRBV19 and J usage is TRBJ2-7, with 7 positions matching TRBD1. With 11 bases clipped from V and 6 bases from J, the junction kept 19 bases outside the gene matches. This CDR3 contains 15 residues. Looked up from germline, CDR1 is LNHDA and CDR2 is SQIVND (reference sequence). Written as DNA, the CDR3 is TGTGCCCCATCTGAAACCGAGACAGGGTTGCGCGAGCAGTACTTC. This codes for CAPSETETGLREQYF.

The chain has TRBV4-3 and TRBJ2-6; the D is unclear. From germline, CDR1 is LGHNA and CDR2 YSLEER. Between the trimmed V and J ends, which lost 0 bases and 2 bases, there was a span of 8 bases. The CDR3 is 16 residues long. This chain's CDR3 is CASSQDLFPGANVLTF. CDR3 DNA sequence: TGCGCCAGCAGCCAAGATCTATTCCCTGGGGCCAACGTCCTGACTTTC.

This clonotype was counted between two and nine times. The chain uses TRBV7-3 and TRBJ2-7; D is ambiguous. Germline V gene lookup returns CDR1 SGHTA and CDR2 FQGTGA. The CDR3 has 15 amino acids. Between the trimmed V and J ends, which lost 2 bases and 2 bases, there was a span of 13 bases. CDR3 residues: CASSLDSRPPYEQYF. The CDR3 coding sequence is TGTGCCAGCAGCTTAGACTCCAGGCCCCCCTACGAGCAGTACTTC.

This clonotype was counted only a few times. The J gene is TRBJ2-3, the V gene TRBV27, with 11 bases lining up with TRBD1. The CDR3 is 14 residues long. CDR1 is MNHEY and CDR2 is SMNVEV in the germline V gene (reference sequence). V lost 4 bases and J lost 11; bases outside the gene matches: 8. Here the CDR3 DNA reads TGTGCCAGCAGTTCCTCCGGGACAGGGGGTATGCAGTATTTT. The encoded protein is CASSSSGTGGMQYF.

This chain joins TRBV20-1 and TRBJ2-1, with D possibly matching TRBD2 (6 bases). Germline V CDR1 and CDR2: DFQATT, SNEGSKA (reference sequence). CDR3 length equals 14 residues. Trimming removed 4 bases at V and 3 bases at J, with 13 bases between. The CDR3 is CSAKTSGFYNEQFF. Written as DNA, the CDR3 is TGCAGTGCTAAGACGAGCGGGTTCTACAATGAGCAGTTCTTC.

This clonotype was recorded at least ten times. Mismatch with germline at one junction end may stem from a read error. The V gene is TRBV5-1, the J gene TRBJ2-5; 9 nucleotides line up with TRBD1. CDR1 and CDR2 (germline): SGHRS, YFSETQ. The CDR3 sequence is 14 residues long. The CDR3 reads CASSLDRGGETQYF. CDR3 DNA sequence: TGTGCCAGCAGTTTGGACAGGGGAGGTGAGACCCAGTACTTC.

This chain joins TRBV19 and TRBJ1-1; no clear D gene. This CDR3 region has 14 residues. The V end lost 4 bases, the J end lost 0 bases, and 9 bases lay between the germline ends. Germline V gene lookup returns CDR1 LNHDA and CDR2 SQIVND (reference sequence). Here the CDR3 reads CASSKEALNTEAFF. CDR3 DNA: TGTGCCAGTAGTAAGGAAGCGCTGAACACTGAAGCTTTCTTT.

The chain uses TRBV18 and TRBJ2-5; D not certain. Deletions cut 3 bases from V and 5 bases from J, with 10 bases between. Germline CDR1 is KGHSH and CDR2 is LQKENI. The CDR3 runs to 13 residues. CDR3 sequence: CASSPRLDETQYF. The CDR3 coding sequence is TGTGCCAGCTCACCGAGGCTCGATGAGACCCAGTACTTC.

In its sample, this clonotype was seen a few times. The chain links TRBV16 to TRBJ2-7; no clear D. CDR3 length: 12 residues. CDR1 is KGHSY and CDR2 is FQNENV in the germline V gene. Trimming pared 2 bases from V and 2 bases from J, leaving 4 bases between. In DNA form, the CDR3 reads TGTGCCAGCAGCCAAAAGGCCTACGAGCAGTACTTC. This sequence encodes CASSQKAYEQYF.

The chain carries TRBV6-5 and TRBJ2-5; the match to TRBD2 covers 11 bases. The germline V gene has CDR1 MNHEY and CDR2 SVGAGI. The CDR3 length is 16 residues. Trimming cost V 4 bases and J 3 bases; bases outside gene matches: 7. CDR3 nucleotides: TGTGCCAGCAGTTTTAGTGGGACTAGCGGCGAAGAGACCCAGTACTTC. Translation: CASSFSGTSGEETQYF.

This clonotype appeared a few times. The gene calls are TRBV20-1 and TRBJ2-7, with TRBD2 identical over 9 bases. The V gene end was trimmed by 2 bases and the J gene end by 1 base; junction bases not matched to a gene: 3. This CDR3 contains 14 residues. Germline V gene data show CDR1 as DFQATT and CDR2 as SNEGSKA (reference sequence). In DNA, the CDR3 is TGCAGTGCTAGAAGAGCGGGAGGATCCTACGAGCAGTACTTC. As protein: CSARRAGGSYEQYF.

The rearrangement links TRBV27 to TRBJ2-7, with 7 bases aligning to TRBD2. This CDR3 contains 17 residues. Germline V gene data show CDR1 as MNHEY and CDR2 as SMNVEV (reference sequence). V shed 5 bases and J 1 base; nucleotides not matched to a gene: 14. CDR3 amino acids: CASSKTGPTAGSYEQYF. In DNA, the CDR3 is TGTGCCAGCAGTAAAACCGGTCCGACAGCGGGATCCTACGAGCAGTACTTC.

The chain carries TRBV28 and TRBJ2-1; D may be TRBD1 or TRBD2 (6 bases each). CDR1 MDHEN and CDR2 SYDVKM come from the germline V gene. The length of the CDR3 is 17 residues. V gave up 7 bases and J gave up 0 bases, with 19 bases separating them. This chain's CDR3 is CASTFSIGGSSYNEQFF. CDR3 bases: TGTGCCAGCACCTTCAGTATAGGGGGGAGCTCCTACAATGAGCAGTTCTTC.

This clonotype occurred a few times. This rearrangement joins TRBV10-3 to TRBJ2-5, with D perhaps TRBD1 (6 bases). V was shortened by 2 bases and J by 1 base, with 11 bases between the two germline ends. The CDR3 is 15 residues long. The germline gives CDR1 ENHRY, CDR2 SYGVKD. CDR3 coding DNA: TGTGCCATCAGTGAGCCTGGACAGTCCCAAGAGACCCAGTACTTC. It specifies CAISEPGQSQETQYF.

The chain has TRBV6-1 and TRBJ2-5; 7 bases agree with TRBD1. J was trimmed by 4 bases and V by 8 bases; bases with no gene match: 7. The CDR3 loop spans 13 amino acids. In germline, CDR1 is MNHNS, CDR2 SASEGT. CDR3 DNA: TGTGCCAGCTCACAACAGGGGTCAGAGACCCAGTACTTC. Amino acids: CASSQQGSETQYF.

This clonotype was counted between two and nine times. The gene calls are TRBV9 and TRBJ2-3; TRBD2 might be the D (5 bases). Trimming took 2 bases from V and 2 from J, leaving 9 bases between them. The CDR3 length is 14 residues. Looked up from germline, CDR1 is SGDLS and CDR2 is YYNGEE. CDR3 region: CASSVSDYTDTQYF. For the CDR3, the DNA is TGTGCCAGCAGCGTTAGCGACTACACAGATACGCAGTATTTT.

The sample holds a few counts of this clonotype. The gene calls are TRBV7-9 and TRBJ2-1, with a possible D match to TRBD1 (6 bases). Trimming removed 6 bases from V and 9 bases from J, with 12 bases in between. This CDR3 is 12 amino acids long. Germline-derived CDR1 and CDR2 are SEHNR and FQNEAQ (reference sequence). The CDR3 DNA reads TGTGCCAGCAGTGAACAGGGAAGTGAGCAGTTCTTC. This translates into CASSEQGSEQFF.